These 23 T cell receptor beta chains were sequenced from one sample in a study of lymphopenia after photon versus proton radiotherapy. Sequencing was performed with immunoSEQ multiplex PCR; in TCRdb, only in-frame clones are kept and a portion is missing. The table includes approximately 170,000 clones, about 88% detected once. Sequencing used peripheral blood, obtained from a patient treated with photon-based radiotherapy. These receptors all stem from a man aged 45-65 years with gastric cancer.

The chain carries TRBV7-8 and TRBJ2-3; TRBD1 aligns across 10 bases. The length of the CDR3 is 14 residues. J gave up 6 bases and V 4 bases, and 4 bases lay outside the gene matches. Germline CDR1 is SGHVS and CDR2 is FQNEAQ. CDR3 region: CASSSGQGWDTQYF. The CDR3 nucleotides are TGTGCCAGCAGCTCGGGACAGGGGTGGGATACGCAGTATTTT.

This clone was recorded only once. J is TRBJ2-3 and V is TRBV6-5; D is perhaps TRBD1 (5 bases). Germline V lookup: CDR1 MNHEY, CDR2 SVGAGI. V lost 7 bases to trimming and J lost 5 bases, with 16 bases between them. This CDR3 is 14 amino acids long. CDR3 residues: CASTRSWGEDTQYF. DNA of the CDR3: TGTGCCAGCACCCGGAGTTGGGGCGAAGATACGCAGTATTTT.

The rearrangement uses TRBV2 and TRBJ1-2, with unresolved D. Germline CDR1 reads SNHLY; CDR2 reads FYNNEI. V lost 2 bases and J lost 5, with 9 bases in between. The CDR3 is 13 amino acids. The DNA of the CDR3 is TGTGCCAGCAGTGAATTAAGGGTTTATGGCTACACCTTC. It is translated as CASSELRVYGYTF. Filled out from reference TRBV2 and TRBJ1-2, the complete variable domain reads EPEVTQTPSHQVTQMGQEVILRCVPISNHLYFYWYRQILGQKVEFLVSFYNNEISEKSEIFDDQFSVERPDGSNFTLKIRSTKLEDSAMYFCASSELRVYGYTFGSGTRLTVV.

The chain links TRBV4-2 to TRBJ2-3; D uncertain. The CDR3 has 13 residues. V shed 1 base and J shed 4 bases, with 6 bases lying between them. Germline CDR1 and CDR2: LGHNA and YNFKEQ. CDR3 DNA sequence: TGTGCCAGCAGCCAAGGGGAATCAGATACGCAGTATTTT. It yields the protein CASSQGESDTQYF.

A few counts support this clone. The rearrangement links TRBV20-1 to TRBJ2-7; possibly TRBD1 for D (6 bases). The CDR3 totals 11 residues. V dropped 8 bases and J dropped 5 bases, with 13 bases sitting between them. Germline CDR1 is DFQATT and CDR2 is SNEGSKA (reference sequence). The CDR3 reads CSFGRGNEQYF. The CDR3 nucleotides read TGCAGTTTCGGCAGGGGCAACGAGCAGTACTTC.

CDR3 amino acids: CSVGEDTEAFF. The DNA for the CDR3 is TGCAGCGTTGGGGAGGACACTGAAGCTTTCTTT. This chain joins TRBV29-1 and TRBJ1-1; no reliable D call. The CDR3 loop spans 11 amino acids. Trimming stripped 4 bases from V and 3 bases from J, with 6 bases between. CDR1 is SQVTM, CDR2 ANQGSEA, per germline.

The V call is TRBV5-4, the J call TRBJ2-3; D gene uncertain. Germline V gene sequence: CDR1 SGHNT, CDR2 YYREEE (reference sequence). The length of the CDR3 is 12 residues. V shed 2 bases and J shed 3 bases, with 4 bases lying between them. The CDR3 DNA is TGTGCCAGCAGCTTATTGACAGATACGCAGTATTTT. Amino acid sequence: CASSLLTDTQYF.

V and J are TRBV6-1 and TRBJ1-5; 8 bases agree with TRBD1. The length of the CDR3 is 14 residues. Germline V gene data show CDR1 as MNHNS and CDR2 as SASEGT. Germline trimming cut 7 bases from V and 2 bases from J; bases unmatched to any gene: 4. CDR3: CASIDRGGNQPQHF. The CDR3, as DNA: TGTGCCAGCATAGACAGGGGAGGCAATCAGCCCCAGCATTTT.

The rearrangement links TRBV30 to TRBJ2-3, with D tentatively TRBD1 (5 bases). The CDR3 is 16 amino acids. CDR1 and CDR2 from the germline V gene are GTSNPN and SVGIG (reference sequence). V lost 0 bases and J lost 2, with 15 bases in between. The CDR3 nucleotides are TGTGCCTGGAGTGTAGGGGTTGACAGCGCCACAGATACGCAGTATTTT. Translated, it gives CAWSVGVDSATDTQYF.

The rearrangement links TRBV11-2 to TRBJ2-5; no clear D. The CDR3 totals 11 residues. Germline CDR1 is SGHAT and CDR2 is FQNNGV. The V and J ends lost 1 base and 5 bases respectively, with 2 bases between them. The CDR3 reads CASSLAETQYF. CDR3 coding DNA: TGTGCCAGCAGCTTAGCGGAGACCCAGTACTTC.

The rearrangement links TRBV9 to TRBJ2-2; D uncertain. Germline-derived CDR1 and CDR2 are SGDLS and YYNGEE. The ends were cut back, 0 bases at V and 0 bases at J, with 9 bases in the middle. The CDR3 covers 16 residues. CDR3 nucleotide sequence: TGTGCCAGCAGCGTAGGGTCGTTCGCGAACACCGGGGAGCTGTTTTTT. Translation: CASSVGSFANTGELFF.

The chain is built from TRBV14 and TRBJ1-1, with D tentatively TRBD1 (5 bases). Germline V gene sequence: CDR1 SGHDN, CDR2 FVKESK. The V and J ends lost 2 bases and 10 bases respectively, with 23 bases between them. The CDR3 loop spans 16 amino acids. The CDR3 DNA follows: TGTGCCAGCAGCCAATTACTTCCGGACATCCTCCCAGGAGCTTTCTTT. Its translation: CASSQLLPDILPGAFF.

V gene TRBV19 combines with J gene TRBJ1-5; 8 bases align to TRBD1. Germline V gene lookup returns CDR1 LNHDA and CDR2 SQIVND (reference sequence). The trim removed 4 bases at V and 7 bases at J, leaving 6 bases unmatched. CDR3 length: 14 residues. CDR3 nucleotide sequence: TGTGCCAGTAGTACAGACAGGGGAAGACAGCCCCAGCATTTT. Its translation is CASSTDRGRQPQHF. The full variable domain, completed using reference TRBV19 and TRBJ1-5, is DGGITQSPKYLFRKEGQNVTLSCEQNLNHDAMYWYRQDPGQGLRLIYYSQIVNDFQKGDIAEGYSVSREKKESFPLTVTSAQKNPTAFYLCASSTDRGRQPQHFGDGTRLSIL.

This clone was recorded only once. CDR3 DNA sequence: TGTGCCAGCAGCACGGTTGAGGGGCTATCGAACACTGAAGCTTTCTTT. Protein: CASSTVEGLSNTEAFF. The chain recombines TRBV7-9 with TRBJ1-1; D perhaps matches TRBD1 (5 bases). The germline V gene has CDR1 SEHNR and CDR2 FQNEAQ (reference sequence). The length of the CDR3 is 16 residues. V dropped 5 bases and J dropped 1 base, with 17 bases sitting between them. Full variable domain (missing parts from reference TRBV7-9 and TRBJ1-1): DTGVSQNPRHKITKRGQNVTFRCDPISEHNRLYWYRQTLGQGPEFLTYFQNEAQLEKSRLLSDRFSAERPKGSFSTLEIQRTEQGDSAMYLCASSTVEGLSNTEAFFGQGTRLTVV.

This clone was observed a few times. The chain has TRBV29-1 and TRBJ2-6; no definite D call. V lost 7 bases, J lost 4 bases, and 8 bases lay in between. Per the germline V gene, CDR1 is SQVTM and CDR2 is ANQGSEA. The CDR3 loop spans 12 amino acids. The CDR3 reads CSAWAGANVLTF. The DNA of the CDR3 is TGCAGCGCCTGGGCCGGGGCCAACGTCCTGACTTTC.

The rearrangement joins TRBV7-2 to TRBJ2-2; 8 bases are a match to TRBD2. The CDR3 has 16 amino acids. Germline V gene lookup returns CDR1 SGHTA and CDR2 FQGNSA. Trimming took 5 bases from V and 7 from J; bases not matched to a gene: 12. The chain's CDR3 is CASSLSGTRGNGELFF. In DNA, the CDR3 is TGTGCCAGCAGCCTGTCTGGGACTAGGGGGAACGGGGAGCTGTTTTTT.

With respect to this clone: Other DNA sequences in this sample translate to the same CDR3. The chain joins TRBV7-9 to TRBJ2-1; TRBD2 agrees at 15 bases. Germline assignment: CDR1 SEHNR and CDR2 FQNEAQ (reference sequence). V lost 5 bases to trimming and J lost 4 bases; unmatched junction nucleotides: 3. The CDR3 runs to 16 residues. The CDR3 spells CASSLGTSGRYNEQFF. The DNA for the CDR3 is TGTGCCAGCAGCCTGGGGACTAGCGGGAGGTACAATGAGCAGTTCTTC.

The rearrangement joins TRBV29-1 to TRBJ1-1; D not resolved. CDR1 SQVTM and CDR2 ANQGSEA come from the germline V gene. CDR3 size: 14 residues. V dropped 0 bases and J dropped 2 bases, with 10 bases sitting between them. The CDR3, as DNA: TGCAGCGTTGAAGAGGAGTACGGCAACACTGAAGCTTTCTTT. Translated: CSVEEEYGNTEAFF.

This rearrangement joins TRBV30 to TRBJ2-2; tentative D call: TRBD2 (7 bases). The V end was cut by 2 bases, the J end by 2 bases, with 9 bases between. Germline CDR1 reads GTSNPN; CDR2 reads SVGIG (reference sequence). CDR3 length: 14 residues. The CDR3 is CAWSRGANTGELFF. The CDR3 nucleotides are TGTGCCTGGAGTCGGGGGGCCAACACCGGGGAGCTGTTTTTT.

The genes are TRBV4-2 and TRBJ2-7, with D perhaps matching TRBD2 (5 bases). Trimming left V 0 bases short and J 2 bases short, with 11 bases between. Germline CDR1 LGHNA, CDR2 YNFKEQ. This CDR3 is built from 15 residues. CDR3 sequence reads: CASSQEYSGPYEQYF. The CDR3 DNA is TGTGCCAGCAGCCAAGAATACAGCGGACCCTACGAGCAGTACTTC.

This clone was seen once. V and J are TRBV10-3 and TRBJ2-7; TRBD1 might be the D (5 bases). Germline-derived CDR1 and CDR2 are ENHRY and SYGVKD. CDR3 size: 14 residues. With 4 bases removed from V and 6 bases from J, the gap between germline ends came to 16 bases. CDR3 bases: TGTGCCATCAGTGCAAGGACATCGTTTGCCGAGCAGTACTTC. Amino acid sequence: CAISARTSFAEQYF.

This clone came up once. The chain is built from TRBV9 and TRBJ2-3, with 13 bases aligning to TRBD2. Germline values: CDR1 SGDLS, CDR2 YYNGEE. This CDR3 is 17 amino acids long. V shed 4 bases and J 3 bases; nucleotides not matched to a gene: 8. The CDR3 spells CASSPRTSGSGTDTQYF. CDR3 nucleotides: TGTGCCAGCAGCCCTCGGACTAGCGGGAGCGGGACAGATACGCAGTATTTT.

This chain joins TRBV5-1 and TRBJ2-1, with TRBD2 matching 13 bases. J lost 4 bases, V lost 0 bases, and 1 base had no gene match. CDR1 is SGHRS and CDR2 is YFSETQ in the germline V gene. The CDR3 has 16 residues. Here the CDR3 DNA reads TGCGCCAGCAGCTTGGGGGGACTAGCGGGGTACAATGAGCAGTTCTTC. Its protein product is CASSLGGLAGYNEQFF.